The next 24 T cell receptor beta chains were all read from a single sample in a study of T cell responses to AZD1222 COVID-19 vaccine. Clones were read by immunoSEQ multiplex PCR, and TCRdb kept only the in-frame ones, dropping some. The data hold around 130,000 clones, with about nine tenths observed a single time. Sequenced material: peripheral blood, taken 28 days after the second AZD1222 dose. The receptors were sampled from an adult who received the AZD1222 COVID-19 vaccine.

V gene TRBV4-1 combines with J gene TRBJ1-2, with no clear D. V lost 4 bases to trimming and J lost 4 bases, with 10 bases between them. The CDR3 totals 13 residues. CDR1 MGHRA and CDR2 YSYEKL come from the germline V gene. CDR3: CASSPKQSYGYTF. The CDR3, as DNA: TGCGCCAGCAGCCCAAAACAGAGCTATGGCTACACCTTC.

V usage is TRBV10-3 and J usage is TRBJ1-1, with D perhaps TRBD1 (5 bases). The CDR3 contains 15 residues. Trimming pared 5 bases from V and 0 bases from J, leaving 13 bases between. Germline V gene data show CDR1 as ENHRY and CDR2 as SYGVKD. CDR3 residues: CAISPGGGLNTEAFF. The CDR3 DNA reads as TGTGCCATCAGTCCCGGGGGAGGTTTGAACACTGAAGCTTTCTTT.

This clone was recorded only once. The V call is TRBV3-1 (or the pseudogene TRBV3-2), the J call TRBJ2-6; TRBD1 is a possible D gene (5 bases). This CDR3 comprises 16 residues. Germline V gene lookup returns CDR1 LGHDT and CDR2 YNNKEL (reference sequence). V lost 1 base and J 0 bases, leaving 7 bases between the germline ends. The CDR3 DNA follows: TGTGCCAGCAGCCAAGTGACAGTCTCTGGGGCCAACGTCCTGACTTTC. This gives the protein CASSQVTVSGANVLTF.

V gene TRBV19 combines with J gene TRBJ1-1; D unclear. CDR1 is LNHDA, CDR2 SQIVND, per germline (reference sequence). The V and J ends lost 6 bases and 5 bases respectively, with 7 bases between them. The CDR3 extends over 11 amino acids. CDR3 sequence (DNA): TGTGCCAGTAGAAGGCGGACTGAAGCTTTCTTT. Translation gives CASRRRTEAFF.

V and J are TRBV5-1 and TRBJ1-6; possible D gene TRBD1, 6 bases. The germline CDR1 and CDR2 sequences are SGHRS and YFSETQ. Trimming removed 0 bases at V and 1 base at J, with 14 bases between. There are 18 residues in the CDR3. DNA for the CDR3: TGCGCCAGCAGCTTGGAGCTTGGGGGCCCATCCTATAATTCACCCCTCCACTTT. Encoded protein: CASSLELGGPSYNSPLHF. Together with reference TRBV5-1 and TRBJ1-6, the CDR3 gives the full variable domain: KAGVTQTPRYLIKTRGQQVTLSCSPISGHRSVSWYQQTPGQGLQFLFEYFSETQRNKGNFPGRFSGRQFSNSRSEMNVSTLELGDSALYLCASSLELGGPSYNSPLHFGNGTRLTVT.

This chain joins TRBV10-2 and TRBJ2-1; TRBD2 matches 11 bases. Germline loops: CDR1 WSHSY, CDR2 SAAADI. With V trimmed by 4 bases and J by 0 bases, 5 bases remained unmatched. The CDR3 has 17 amino acids. The CDR3 coding sequence is TGCGCCAGCAGTGGTTCTAGCGGGGGGAGCTCCTACAATGAGCAGTTCTTC. Protein: CASSGSSGGSSYNEQFF.

This clone was counted between two and nine times. This chain connects TRBV30 to TRBJ1-5, with D maybe TRBD1 (5 bases). CDR1 is GTSNPN and CDR2 is SVGIG in the germline V gene (reference sequence). The CDR3 is made up of 14 amino acids. V was pared by 0 bases and J by 3 bases, with 9 bases between. As DNA, the CDR3 is TGTGCCTGGAGTGTATCAGGGTTCAATCAGCCCCAGCATTTT. Amino acids: CAWSVSGFNQPQHF.

CDR3 residues: CASSYGPRTGDGYTF. CDR3 nucleotide sequence: TGTGCCAGCAGCTATGGGCCCCGGACAGGGGATGGCTACACCTTC. The V call is TRBV11-2, the J call TRBJ1-2; 9 bases match TRBD1. The CDR3 contains 15 residues. V lost 4 bases, J lost 6 bases, and 9 bases stayed unmatched. The V gene's germline CDR1 is SGHAT and CDR2 FQNNGV.

This clone was counted once. The J gene is TRBJ2-5, the V gene TRBV5-1; tentatively, D is TRBD1 or TRBD2 (6 bases each). Trimming stripped 0 bases from V and 4 bases from J, with 7 bases between. The CDR3 is 13 residues long. Germline lookup yields CDR1 SGHRS and CDR2 YFSETQ. In DNA, the CDR3 is TGCGCCAGCAGCTTGGAGGGGGGAGAGACCCAGTACTTC. Its translation: CASSLEGGETQYF. Complete variable domain (other parts from reference TRBV5-1 and TRBJ2-5): KAGVTQTPRYLIKTRGQQVTLSCSPISGHRSVSWYQQTPGQGLQFLFEYFSETQRNKGNFPGRFSGRQFSNSRSEMNVSTLELGDSALYLCASSLEGGETQYFGPGTRLLVL.

As regards this clone: The sample contains more than one DNA sequence encoding this CDR3. The chain combines TRBV7-9 with TRBJ2-7; D gene uncertain. The V end lost 5 bases, the J end lost 2 bases, and 7 bases lay between the germline ends. The CDR3 covers 12 residues. Germline V gene data show CDR1 as SEHNR and CDR2 as FQNEAQ (reference sequence). The DNA of the CDR3 is TGTGCCAGCAGCCCTGGAACCTACGAGCAGTACTTC. As protein: CASSPGTYEQYF.

The chain couples TRBV19 to TRBJ1-5; D is perhaps TRBD1 (5 bases). The V gene lost 1 base and the J gene lost 7 bases, with 11 bases spanning the gap. This CDR3 is 14 amino acids long. Germline V gene data show CDR1 as LNHDA and CDR2 as SQIVND (reference sequence). CDR3 region: CASSIGQGRQPQHF. In DNA form, the CDR3 reads TGTGCCAGTAGTATAGGGCAGGGCAGACAGCCCCAGCATTTT.

This clone was counted only a few times. V is TRBV7-9 and J is TRBJ2-1; the D call may be TRBD1 or TRBD2 (5 bases each). There are 18 residues in the CDR3. CDR1 is SEHNR and CDR2 is FQNEAQ in the germline V gene (reference sequence). Deletions cut 4 bases from V and 0 bases from J, with 19 bases between. The CDR3 DNA is TGTGCCAGCAGCTCCTATAAGGGACCAGAAAGCTCCTACAATGAGCAGTTCTTC. This codes for CASSSYKGPESSYNEQFF.

Worth noting for this clone: One end of the junction varies from germline; a read error may be responsible. The chain employs TRBV7-7 and TRBJ2-5, with 9 bases aligning to TRBD1. Germline CDR1 and CDR2: SSHAT and FNYEAQ (reference sequence). CDR3 size: 15 residues. DNA for the CDR3: TGTGCTAGCAGCTGGGGACAGGGAACTAGGGAGACCCAGTACTTC. Translated: CASSWGQGTRETQYF.

The chain combines TRBV12-5 with TRBJ2-6, with 9 bases that match TRBD1. The CDR3 is 18 amino acids. The germline V gene encodes CDR1 LGHNT and CDR2 FRNRAP. V lost 6 bases and J lost 0; bases outside the gene matches: 9. The CDR3 DNA reads TGTGCTAGTGGCAAGGGACAGGGAATTAACTCTGGGGCCAACGTCCTGACTTTC. Encoded protein: CASGKGQGINSGANVLTF. The full variable domain, with the rest looked up from reference TRBV12-5 and TRBJ2-6, is DARVTQTPRHKVTEMGQEVTMRCQPILGHNTVFWYRQTMMQGLELLAYFRNRAPLDDSGMPKDRFSAEMPDATLATLKIQPSEPRDSAVYFCASGKGQGINSGANVLTFGAGSRLTVL.

On this clone: The sample has other DNA sequences that encode this CDR3 too. The chain has TRBV30 and TRBJ1-1, with D possibly TRBD1 on 5 matching bases. Germline assignment: CDR1 GTSNPN and CDR2 SVGIG (reference sequence). The CDR3 is 14 amino acids. V was shortened by 0 bases and J by 5 bases, with 13 bases between the two germline ends. CDR3 sequence: CAWSVVGGGTEAFF. The CDR3 DNA reads TGTGCCTGGAGTGTAGTCGGGGGGGGAACTGAAGCTTTCTTT.

The chain is built from TRBV2 and TRBJ2-1, with 10 bases aligning to TRBD1. The V gene end was trimmed by 5 bases and the J gene end by 4 bases; junction bases not matched to a gene: 5. This CDR3 contains 15 residues. CDR1 and CDR2 (germline): SNHLY, FYNNEI. In nucleotides, the CDR3 is TGTGCCAGCAGTCTGACAGGGGGCGAGTACAATGAGCAGTTCTTC. Protein sequence: CASSLTGGEYNEQFF.

The CDR3 DNA is TGCAGCGGGGGACAGCCAGAAAAACTGTTTTTT. It translates to CSGGQPEKLFF. This chain links TRBV29-1 with TRBJ1-4; 7 positions match TRBD1. In germline, CDR1 is SQVTM, CDR2 ANQGSEA. CDR3 length equals 11 residues. The ends lost 7 bases at V and 8 bases at J; junction bases unmatched: 4.

This clone has a single count. This rearrangement joins TRBV4-1 to TRBJ2-7; weak D call: TRBD2 (6 bases). There are 15 residues in the CDR3. Germline V lookup: CDR1 MGHRA, CDR2 YSYEKL. V was cut by 1 base and J by 7 bases, with 17 bases left in between. The CDR3, as DNA: TGCGCCAGCAGCCAAGTTGGGACGGGGGTTAGGGAGCAGTACTTC. As protein: CASSQVGTGVREQYF.

The V gene is TRBV2, the J gene TRBJ1-2; no reliable D call. V shed 8 bases and J shed 5 bases, with 6 bases lying between them. Germline CDR1 SNHLY, CDR2 FYNNEI. The CDR3 length is 10 residues. The CDR3 sequence is CASGEYGYTF. In DNA form, the CDR3 reads TGTGCCAGCGGGGAATATGGCTACACCTTC.

The chain couples TRBV11-2 to TRBJ2-7; 9 bases line up with TRBD1. The germline CDR1 and CDR2 sequences are SGHAT and FQNNGV. The V segment lost 5 bases and the J segment 7 bases; nucleotides outside the gene matches: 6. This CDR3 is built from 13 residues. Here the CDR3 DNA reads TGTGCCAGCAGCCCCGGACAGGGGCGGGAGCAGTACGTC. Translation gives CASSPGQGREQYV.

The chain links TRBV5-1 to TRBJ1-1, with 7 bases that match TRBD1. The germline CDR1 and CDR2 sequences are SGHRS and YFSETQ. V lost 6 bases to trimming and J lost 0 bases; unmatched junction nucleotides: 5. CDR3 size: 14 residues. CDR3 residues: CASMQGGLNTEAFF. The DNA of the CDR3 is TGCGCCAGCATGCAAGGGGGCTTGAACACTGAAGCTTTCTTT.

The chain combines TRBV7-2 with TRBJ2-5; TRBD2 matches at 11 bases. With V trimmed by 0 bases and J by 4 bases, 4 bases remained unmatched. The V gene's germline CDR1 is SGHTA and CDR2 FQGNSA. There are 16 residues in the CDR3. CDR3 loop: CASSLAGTSGGETQYF. The CDR3 DNA follows: TGTGCCAGCAGCTTAGCGGGGACTAGCGGAGGAGAGACCCAGTACTTC.

In this sample, this clone turned up a few times. The chain couples TRBV30 to TRBJ1-3, with D unresolved. Germline CDR1 reads GTSNPN; CDR2 reads SVGIG (reference sequence). V lost 0 bases, J lost 1 base, and 4 bases lay in between. CDR3 length: 13 amino acids. The DNA for the CDR3 is TGTGCCTGGAGTGTAAAGTCTGGAAACACCATATATTTT. This sequence encodes CAWSVKSGNTIYF. The entire variable domain, with the rest obtained from reference TRBV30 and TRBJ1-3, is as follows: SQTIHQWPATLVQPVGSPLSLECTVEGTSNPNLYWYRQAAGRGLQLLFYSVGIGQISSEVPQNLSASRPQDRQFILSSKKLLLSDSGFYLCAWSVKSGNTIYFGEGSWLTVV.

The chain carries TRBV12-5 and TRBJ2-3; D remains ambiguous. Germline CDR1 LGHNT, CDR2 FRNRAP. V lost 6 bases and J 5 bases, leaving 12 bases between the germline ends. This CDR3 is built from 13 residues. The CDR3 sequence: CASGINPQDTQYF. The CDR3 nucleotides are TGTGCTAGTGGCATAAACCCGCAAGATACGCAGTATTTT.